This T cell receptor beta chain stems from a study of radiotherapy plus CTLA-4 blockade in lung cancer (dated by TCRdb to 2017 to 2018). With regard to the full study: Among the enrolled patients, 18% had an objective response, and less than 40% reached disease control. Overall study outcomes, separate from this receptor: Early dynamic changes in blood T cell clones, together with increased serum interferon-beta after radiation, were reported as the strongest predictors of response. TCR clones derived from tumors expanded in peripheral blood after treatment with radiotherapy and ipilimumab.

The library relied on the immunoSEQ multiplex PCR assay. TCRdb holds this immuneACCESS table with in-frame rearrangements only. Some clones are missing; in checked studies, unresolved V genes explain under half, and the rest has no known cause. The sample records roughly 45,000 clones, about 63% of which are singletons. Clones ranked in the top ten supply approximately 18% of the sample. Focal radiation therapy combined with CTLA-4 blockade (ipilimumab) was tested in patients with chemo-refractory metastatic non-small-cell lung cancer. Only a few counts were recorded for this clone. The target of this receptor is not known. No base-level quality is on record; no much larger clone is a single base apart. V loses 0 bases at its end and J loses 6 bases; junction bases beyond the gene matches: 4. The germline V gene specifies SGHDT as CDR1 and YYEEEE as CDR2. Counted from cysteine to phenylalanine, this CDR3 has 14 amino acids. The DNA shown is the 42-base CDR3, in frame from base 1.

Material: peripheral blood, obtained from a patient treated with radiotherapy plus ipilimumab. This receptor was taken from a human donor with non-small cell lung cancer who had a partial response to radiotherapy plus ipilimumab. The chain joins TRBV5-6 to TRBJ1-1, with 8 middle bases fitting TRBD1. The CDR3 here reads CASSLVPTGAEAFF. The nucleotide sequence reads as follows: TGTGCCAGCAGCTTGGTCCCGACAGGGGCTGAAGCTTTCTTT.